Following are 13 T cell receptor beta chains from one sample sequenced in a study of blood T cell repertoires in COVID-19. TCRdb's table, derived via immunoSEQ multiplex PCR, lists solely in-frame clones and lacks some. This sample has roughly 260,000 clones, with about 85% found just once. The sample consisted of PBMCs or T cells enriched from blood (not recorded which). These receptors originate from a woman aged 25 to 39 with acute COVID-19.

The rearrangement links TRBV18 to TRBJ1-1; the D is unclear. The V end lost 7 bases, the J end lost 0 bases, and 9 bases lay between the germline ends. CDR1 KGHSH and CDR2 LQKENI come from the germline V gene. This CDR3 spans 13 amino acids. The CDR3 DNA is TGTGCCAGCTTTGCAGGTATGAACACTGAAGCTTTCTTT. It encodes CASFAGMNTEAFF. Variable domain in full (rest from reference TRBV18 and TRBJ1-1): NAGVMQNPRHLVRRRGQEARLRCSPMKGHSHVYWYRQLPEEGLKFMVYLQKENIIDESGMPKERFSAEFPKEGPSILRIQQVVRGDSAAYFCASFAGMNTEAFFGQGTRLTVV.

This rearrangement joins TRBV27 to TRBJ2-3; a possible D gene is TRBD2 (5 bases). Germline CDR1 reads MNHEY; CDR2 reads SMNVEV (reference sequence). This CDR3 has 15 amino acids. The V and J ends lost 7 bases and 6 bases respectively, with 20 bases between them. The CDR3 region has the DNA TGTGCCAGCACCACGGCTTGGAGTTCGGGGGATACGCAGTATTTT. Its protein is CASTTAWSSGDTQYF.

V gene TRBV6-5 combines with J gene TRBJ1-4; 7 bases match TRBD1. CDR3 size: 14 residues. Germline V CDR1 and CDR2: MNHEY, SVGAGI. Germline trimming cut 7 bases from V and 10 bases from J; bases unmatched to any gene: 12. The CDR3 is CASTLGGRMRKLFF. CDR3 sequence (DNA): TGTGCCAGCACCCTAGGGGGCCGCATGAGAAAACTGTTTTTT.

This chain joins TRBV10-1 and TRBJ2-1; 7 nucleotides agree with TRBD2. Germline lookup yields CDR1 WNHNN and CDR2 SYGVQD (reference sequence). This CDR3 spans 14 amino acids. With V trimmed by 6 bases and J by 9 bases, 11 bases remained unmatched. The CDR3: CASSGGTFGGEQFF. CDR3 nucleotides: TGCGCCAGCAGCGGGGGGACTTTCGGGGGTGAGCAGTTCTTC.

V is TRBV3-1 (or the pseudogene TRBV3-2) and J is TRBJ1-1; weak D call: TRBD1 (5 bases). The germline V gene encodes CDR1 LGHDT and CDR2 YNNKEL (reference sequence). V lost 3 bases and J 5 bases, leaving 16 bases between the germline ends. The CDR3 has 15 amino acids. CDR3 coding DNA: TGTGCCAGCAGCCAGGGACTGAGTTCGAGTACTGAAGCTTTCTTT. Translated, it gives CASSQGLSSSTEAFF.

This CDR3 is CASRTPGGAGYTF. In DNA, the CDR3 is TGTGCCAGCAGAACCCCAGGGGGCGCGGGCTACACCTTC. This chain joins TRBV28 and TRBJ1-2; 8 bases fit TRBD1. This CDR3 comprises 13 residues. V was clipped by 6 bases and J by 8 bases; unmatched bases: 8. Germline V CDR1 and CDR2: MDHEN, SYDVKM.

V usage is TRBV11-2 and J usage is TRBJ1-2, with a tentative D call TRBD1 (5 bases). V was clipped by 5 bases and J by 2 bases, with 15 bases between them. This CDR3 comprises 15 residues. CDR1 is SGHAT, CDR2 FQNNGV, per germline. The CDR3 coding sequence is TGTGCCAGCAGCCTCGTAGGAGGGGACAACTATGGCTACACCTTC. The encoded protein is CASSLVGGDNYGYTF.

The chain has TRBV5-8 and TRBJ1-3; D is unclear. V shed 2 bases and J shed 0 bases, with 6 bases lying between them. Germline-derived CDR1 and CDR2 are SGHTS and YDEGEE. This CDR3 is built from 14 residues. CDR3 residues: CASSFGLSGNTIYF. The CDR3 bases are TGTGCCAGCAGCTTTGGGCTCTCTGGAAACACCATATATTTT. The whole variable domain, remainder taken from reference TRBV5-8 and TRBJ1-3, is EAGVTQSPTHLIKTRGQQATLRCSPISGHTSVYWYQQALGLGLQFLLWYDEGEERNRGNFPPRFSGRQFPNYSSELNVNALELEDSALYLCASSFGLSGNTIYFGEGSWLTVV.

The table lists this clone with a few counts. The V call is TRBV6-5, the J call TRBJ2-1; 9 positions agree with TRBD1. Germline-derived CDR1 and CDR2 are MNHEY and SVGAGI. The CDR3 contains 14 residues. V lost 5 bases and J lost 13; bases outside the gene matches: 12. The CDR3 DNA sequence: TGTGCCAGCAGTACCGGACAGGGGCGCACATCCCAGTTCTTC. It is translated as CASSTGQGRTSQFF.

The rearrangement links TRBV7-8 to TRBJ2-1; 10 positions agree with TRBD2. The CDR3 runs 17 residues. With V trimmed by 5 bases and J by 7 bases, 14 bases remained unmatched. Germline CDR1 SGHVS, CDR2 FQNEAQ. CDR3 in DNA: TGTGCCAGCAGCCAGGCCAGGGCGAGCGGGAGGGGTAATGAGCAGTTCTTC. It yields the protein CASSQARASGRGNEQFF.

This clone was seen repeatedly, ten times or more. The chain links TRBV29-1 to TRBJ2-3; 9 nucleotides agree with TRBD2. V lost 6 bases to trimming and J lost 3 bases; unmatched junction nucleotides: 4. The germline V gene has CDR1 SQVTM and CDR2 ANQGSEA. The CDR3 is 13 amino acids. The CDR3, as DNA: TGCAGCGTCCGGACTAGCGATACAGATACGCAGTATTTT. Amino acids: CSVRTSDTDTQYF.

The gene calls are TRBV6-1 and TRBJ2-6; possibly TRBD2 for D (6 bases). The CDR3 consists of 18 residues. Trimming removed 4 bases from V and 0 bases from J, with 16 bases in between. In germline, CDR1 is MNHNS, CDR2 SASEGT. DNA of the CDR3: TGTGCCAGCAGTGCTTACTCGGGACTCCCCTCTGGGGCCAACGTCCTGACTTTC. Its translation is CASSAYSGLPSGANVLTF.

The rearrangement uses TRBV5-1 and TRBJ2-1; perhaps TRBD2 as D (6 bases). CDR1 SGHRS and CDR2 YFSETQ come from the germline V gene. The CDR3 length is 15 residues. The V and J ends lost 7 bases and 5 bases respectively, with 19 bases between them. CDR3 sequence reads: CASGREPGLHNEQFF. CDR3 nucleotide sequence: TGCGCCAGCGGACGCGAACCGGGACTGCACAATGAGCAGTTCTTC.